The T cell receptor beta chain under discussion was sequenced for a study of vaccination and CD4 T cells after COVID-19. Study in general: Collection of post-vaccine samples followed dose two by a median approximately 68 days, spanning a range of 14 to 241. Cells were stimulated with overlapping spike peptides from SARS-CoV-2, HCoV-NL63, HCoV-OC43 and HCoV-229E.

The Oncomine TCR Beta short-read assay was applied to DNA of cultured CD4+ T cells. Via MiXCR, TCRdb re-called the PCR reads, giving one row per CDR3 protein. Among approximately 21,000 distinct CDR3 sequences listed, 44% were seen once. Described treatment: approximately nine-day PBMC culture with coronavirus spike peptide pools or control peptides (ViraFEST assay). Points on this clonotype: The antigen is not known.

Study-level findings and limits: Only post-vaccination samples contained a median approximately 85% of the reactive clones in convalescent patients.

The source of this sequence is a human donor who had recovered from COVID-19. Material: CD4+ T cells from blood, cultured in vitro, obtained before SARS-CoV-2 vaccination.

CDR3 sequence reads: CSASLSNLERTEAFF. DNA for the CDR3: TGCAGTGCTAGCCTCTCAAATTTGGAACGCACTGAAGCTTTCTTT. The rearrangement uses TRBV20-1 and TRBJ1-1; D gene ambiguous. CDR3 length equals 15 residues. Germline V gene sequence: CDR1 DFQATT, CDR2 SNEGSKA (reference sequence). V was clipped by 3 bases and J by 4 bases, with 18 bases between them.